The 22 T cell receptor beta chains below come from one sample, sequenced in a study of OX40 agonist ivuxolimab in advanced cancers. The protocol was immunoSEQ multiplex PCR, while the TCRdb copy is restricted to in-frame clones and leaves out a portion. The table has 59,000 or so clones, about 80% seen once; the top ten hold over 3%. The sample here was CD4+ or CD8+ T cells sorted from blood, taken in a trial of the OX40 agonist ivuxolimab. These receptor sequences come from an adult with an advanced solid tumor such as melanoma, head and neck, liver or kidney cancer.

The rearrangement links TRBV13 to TRBJ1-1; D perhaps matches TRBD1 (5 bases). Germline V gene lookup returns CDR1 PRHDT and CDR2 FYEKMQ (reference sequence). The CDR3 runs 17 residues. V shed 3 bases and J shed 1 base, with 18 bases lying between them. The CDR3 loop reads CASSFQGTISGNTEAFF. The CDR3 DNA reads TGTGCCAGCAGCTTTCAGGGTACGATTTCAGGGAACACTGAAGCTTTCTTT.

The chain employs TRBV13 and TRBJ2-7, with 8 bases matching TRBD2. The CDR3 runs to 14 residues. Trimming took 8 bases from V and 0 from J; bases not matched to a gene: 6. Germline CDR1 is PRHDT and CDR2 is FYEKMQ (reference sequence). The CDR3 sequence is CASSQRGSSYEQYF. The CDR3 DNA is TGTGCCAGCTCTCAGCGGGGGAGCTCCTACGAGCAGTACTTC.

The chain uses TRBV14 and TRBJ2-5; 9 bases agree with TRBD2. The CDR3 is 14 residues long. From germline, CDR1 is SGHDN and CDR2 FVKESK. With V trimmed by 3 bases and J by 5 bases, 4 bases remained unmatched. The CDR3 reads CASSQGLATETQYF. Here the CDR3 DNA reads TGTGCCAGCAGCCAGGGACTAGCTACGGAGACCCAGTACTTC. The full variable domain, with the rest looked up from reference TRBV14 and TRBJ2-5, is EAGVTQFPSHSVIEKGQTVTLRCDPISGHDNLYWYRRVMGKEIKFLLHFVKESKQDESGMPNNRFLAERTGGTYSTLKVQPAELEDSGVYFCASSQGLATETQYFGPGTRLLVL.

This chain uses TRBV9 with TRBJ2-5, with TRBD1 matching over 8 bases. V lost 0 bases to trimming and J lost 2 bases; unmatched junction nucleotides: 6. The length of the CDR3 is 16 residues. Germline V lookup: CDR1 SGDLS, CDR2 YYNGEE. As DNA, the CDR3 is TGTGCCAGCAGCGTAGCCCTTGGACAGGGACAAGAGACCCAGTACTTC. This codes for CASSVALGQGQETQYF.

The chain uses TRBV6-6 and TRBJ1-5; maybe TRBD1 (6 bases). Trimming removed 2 bases from V and 1 base from J, with 12 bases in between. The CDR3 has 16 residues. Germline lookup yields CDR1 MNHNY and CDR2 SVGAGI (reference sequence). The CDR3 DNA reads as TGTGCCAGCAGTTACGGGGGGCAGGGGAGCAATCAGCCCCAGCATTTT. Amino acid sequence: CASSYGGQGSNQPQHF.

Notes on this clone: One end of the junction is discordant with germline, which a read error may explain. This CDR3 is CWGQSHSGANVLTF. The CDR3 DNA sequence: TGCTGGGGGCAGTCACACTCTGGGGCCAACGTCCTGACTTTC. This sequence joins TRBV5-4 and TRBJ2-6, with D possibly TRBD1 on 6 matching bases. Germline V gene lookup returns CDR1 SGHNT and CDR2 YYREEE (reference sequence). This CDR3 has 14 residues.

The chain employs TRBV10-3 and TRBJ1-2, with D uncertain. The V end was cut by 3 bases, the J end by 4 bases, with 6 bases between. The CDR3 runs to 12 residues. Germline-derived CDR1 and CDR2 are ENHRY and SYGVKD. DNA of the CDR3: TGTGCCATCAGTGAAGAAAGCTATGGCTACACCTTC. It codes for CAISEESYGYTF.

The chain recombines TRBV30 with TRBJ1-2, with D tentatively TRBD1 (6 bases). Per the germline V gene, CDR1 is GTSNPN and CDR2 is SVGIG (reference sequence). Trimming removed 5 bases from V and 4 bases from J, with 23 bases in between. The CDR3 length is 16 residues. The CDR3 DNA reads TGTGCCTGGGGGGGCTCCCCATGGGACTTCGGCTATGGCTACACCTTC. This sequence encodes CAWGGSPWDFGYGYTF.

This chain uses TRBV4-1 with TRBJ2-4; D remains unclear. Trimming pared 4 bases from V and 9 bases from J, leaving 10 bases between. The CDR3 totals 12 residues. Germline assignment: CDR1 MGHRA and CDR2 YSYEKL. In DNA form, the CDR3 reads TGCGCCAGCAGCCTCCCTATGGGCATTCAGTACTTC. It specifies CASSLPMGIQYF.

The table lists this clone with a count of one. The chain recombines TRBV5-1 with TRBJ2-5; D may correspond to TRBD1 or TRBD2 (5 bases each). Near its end, the DNA agrees better with TRBJ2-7, so the J call may be wrong. The CDR3 consists of 14 residues. Germline CDR1 reads SGHRS; CDR2 reads YFSETQ. CDR3 DNA sequence: TGCGCCAGCAGCTTGGCCGGGGCACGGGACGAGCAGTACTTC. It is translated as CASSLAGARDEQYF.

The gene calls are TRBV6-5 and TRBJ1-3; tentative D call: TRBD1 (6 bases). This CDR3 is 14 amino acids long. Germline loops: CDR1 MNHEY, CDR2 SVGAGI. The ends were cut back, 5 bases at V and 4 bases at J, with 12 bases in the middle. CDR3 residues: CASSRTGTGNTIYF. DNA of the CDR3: TGTGCCAGCAGTCGTACAGGGACCGGAAACACCATATATTTT.

The genes are TRBV20-1 and TRBJ2-4; D uncertain. In germline, CDR1 is DFQATT, CDR2 SNEGSKA (reference sequence). V was shortened by 0 bases and J by 11 bases, with 8 bases between the two germline ends. The CDR3 consists of 11 residues. In nucleotides, the CDR3 is TGCAGTGCTAGAGATACCATCTTTCAGTACTTC. Translated: CSARDTIFQYF.

The chain links TRBV7-3 to TRBJ1-2, with a weak D call TRBD1 (6 bases). V gave up 3 bases and J gave up 3 bases, with 8 bases separating them. Germline values: CDR1 SGHTA, CDR2 FQGTGA. The CDR3 is 13 amino acids. In DNA, the CDR3 is TGTGCCAGCAGCTTCCGACAGGACTATGGCTACACCTTC. It yields the protein CASSFRQDYGYTF.

This chain joins TRBV19 and TRBJ1-5; tentative D call: TRBD1 (6 bases). Trimming cost V 3 bases and J 5 bases, with 11 bases left between them. Looked up from germline, CDR1 is LNHDA and CDR2 is SQIVND (reference sequence). This CDR3 comprises 14 residues. CDR3 in DNA: TGTGCCAGTAGTATTATGGGGGCGGATCAGCCCCAGCATTTT. Its translation is CASSIMGADQPQHF.

This chain uses TRBV29-1 with TRBJ1-1, with no clear D. The CDR3 loop spans 14 amino acids. CDR1 is SQVTM, CDR2 ANQGSEA, per germline. The V gene lost 5 bases and the J gene lost 4 bases, with 17 bases spanning the gap. This chain's CDR3 is CSVLLGFFGTEAFF. CDR3 bases: TGCAGCGTTCTCTTGGGCTTTTTCGGCACTGAAGCTTTCTTT.

This chain links TRBV28 with TRBJ1-1; 9 bases map to TRBD1. V shed 10 bases, J shed 5 bases, and the junction held 5 bases outside the gene matches. Germline CDR1 MDHEN, CDR2 SYDVKM. The CDR3 sequence is 12 residues long. CDR3: CAIGQGRTEAFF. DNA of the CDR3: TGTGCCATCGGACAGGGGCGGACTGAAGCTTTCTTT.

V gene TRBV6-4 combines with J gene TRBJ2-1; D gene unclear. The length of the CDR3 is 14 residues. Germline V gene data show CDR1 as MRHNA and CDR2 as SNTAGT. V was shortened by 4 bases and J by 0 bases, with 7 bases between the two germline ends. CDR3 bases: TGTGCCAGCAGTGCCCAGAGCTCCTACAATGAGCAGTTCTTC. This translates into CASSAQSSYNEQFF.

CDR3 amino acids: CASSLRRPPGELFF. CDR3 nucleotide sequence: TGTGCCAGCAGTCTCCGACGGCCGCCCGGGGAGCTGTTTTTT. This rearrangement joins TRBV6-5 to TRBJ2-2, with D uncertain. Germline V lookup: CDR1 MNHEY, CDR2 SVGAGI. This CDR3 is built from 14 residues. V was clipped by 5 bases and J by 6 bases, with 13 bases between them.

The genes are TRBV6-1 and TRBJ2-6; D ambiguous. V was shortened by 4 bases and J by 0 bases, with 10 bases between the two germline ends. The V gene's germline CDR1 is MNHNS and CDR2 SASEGT. This CDR3 spans 16 amino acids. The CDR3 loop is CASSGTSNSGANVLTF. CDR3 nucleotides: TGTGCCAGCAGTGGGACGTCTAACTCTGGGGCCAACGTCCTGACTTTC.

The chain recombines TRBV4-2 with TRBJ2-3, with TRBD1 matching over 9 bases. Germline CDR1 LGHNA, CDR2 YNFKEQ. Trimming cost V 3 bases and J 0 bases; bases outside gene matches: 1. The CDR3 is 15 amino acids. CDR3 amino acids: CASSQGQGSTDTQYF. The CDR3 nucleotides read TGTGCCAGCAGCCAGGGACAGGGTAGCACAGATACGCAGTATTTT.

The chain couples TRBV19 to TRBJ1-5; a possible D gene is TRBD1 (6 bases). Between the trimmed V and J ends, which lost 0 bases and 4 bases, there was a span of 10 bases. The CDR3 has 15 residues. Germline V CDR1 and CDR2: LNHDA, SQIVND (reference sequence). The CDR3 DNA sequence: TGTGCCAGTAGTATAGATAGGACAGTAAATCAGCCCCAGCATTTT. Its translation is CASSIDRTVNQPQHF. Supplemented by reference TRBV19 and TRBJ1-5, the full variable domain reads DGGITQSPKYLFRKEGQNVTLSCEQNLNHDAMYWYRQDPGQGLRLIYYSQIVNDFQKGDIAEGYSVSREKKESFPLTVTSAQKNPTAFYLCASSIDRTVNQPQHFGDGTRLSIL.

The chain carries TRBV10-1 and TRBJ2-1, with D perhaps TRBD2 (6 bases). Deletions cut 0 bases from V and 8 bases from J, with 11 bases between. The CDR3 is 14 amino acids. Germline-derived CDR1 and CDR2 are WNHNN and SYGVQD (reference sequence). The CDR3 here is CASSESPRLDEQFF. The CDR3, as DNA: TGCGCCAGCAGTGAGTCGCCCCGACTAGATGAGCAGTTCTTC.